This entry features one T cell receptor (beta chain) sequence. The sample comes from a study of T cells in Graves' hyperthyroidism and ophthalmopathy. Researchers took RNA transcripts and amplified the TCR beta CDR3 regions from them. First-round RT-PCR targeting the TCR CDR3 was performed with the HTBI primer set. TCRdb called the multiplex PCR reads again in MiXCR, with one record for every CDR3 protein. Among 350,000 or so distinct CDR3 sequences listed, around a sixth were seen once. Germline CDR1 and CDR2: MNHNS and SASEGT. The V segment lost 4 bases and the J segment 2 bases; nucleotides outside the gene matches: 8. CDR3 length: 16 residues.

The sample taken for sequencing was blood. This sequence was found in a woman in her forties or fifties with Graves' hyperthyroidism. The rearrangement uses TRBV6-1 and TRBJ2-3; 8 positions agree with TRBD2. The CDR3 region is CASSGARGGPTDTQYF. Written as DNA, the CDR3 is TGTGCCAGCAGTGGAGCTCGCGGGGGGCCCACAGATACGCAGTATTTT.